This T cell receptor beta chain came from a study of spatial heterogeneity in lung cancer. The CDR3 is 14 residues long. In germline, CDR1 is LGHNA, CDR2 YSLEER. Trimming stripped 2 bases from V and 4 bases from J, with 11 bases between. Documented time point: blood at routine non-recurrence follow-up after resection. TCRdb processed the 5' RACE reads anew with MiXCR; each CDR3 protein has one entry. In the table there are 15,000 or so distinct CDR3 sequences, 5.5% to 7% of which are singletons. Many counts were recorded for this clonotype. The sequencing here drew on PBMCs, taken at follow-up. The TCR comes from a male donor with early-stage non-small cell lung cancer. The rearrangement joins TRBV4-3 to TRBJ2-5; tentatively, D is TRBD1 (5 bases). DNA of the CDR3: TGCGCCAGCAGCCAACAGGGTTGGGGAGAGACCCAGTACTTC. The encoded protein is CASSQQGWGETQYF.